This TCR beta chain was obtained from a study of blood T cells in healthy people across ages. Sample-barcoded 5' priming and a J-beta primer mix drove a second PCR of roughly 6 to 12 cycles. MiXCR was run by TCRdb on the 5' RACE reads, yielding one entry per CDR3 protein. The table has 1.5 million or so distinct CDR3 sequences, 42% seen once. Germline CDR1 reads MNHEY; CDR2 reads SMNVEV (reference sequence). Trimming at V came to 2 bases and at J to 13 bases, leaving 7 bases not matched to a gene. CDR3 length equals 13 residues. A word on this clonotype: Its matching antigen is unknown.

Every donor contributed roughly 10 milliliters of peripheral blood by blood draw. The study, taken as a whole, reports: Getting older went along with TCR beta diversity per million T cells dropping roughly linearly. More naive CD4+ cells and higher diversity were found in long-lived than in aged donors.

Material: blood. V usage is TRBV27 and J usage is TRBJ2-1; 8 nucleotides match TRBD1. The clonotype comes from a woman younger than 35 in good health. The DNA of the CDR3 is TGTGCCAGCAGTTTAAATGACAGGGGAGATCAGTTCTTC. Its protein is CASSLNDRGDQFF.